These 18 T cell receptor beta chains share one sample of origin, sequenced in a study of OX40 agonist ivuxolimab in advanced cancers. Measured with immunoSEQ multiplex PCR; TCRdb has only the in-frame clones, and not every one. The sample consists of 71,000 or so clones, 80% to 95% of them appearing once. The sequences come from CD4+ or CD8+ T cells sorted from blood, collected in a trial of the OX40 agonist ivuxolimab. These receptors all come from an adult with an advanced solid tumor such as melanoma, head and neck, liver or kidney cancer.

This chain connects TRBV7-9 to TRBJ2-5; TRBD2 aligns across 7 bases. In germline, CDR1 is SEHNR, CDR2 FQNEAQ (reference sequence). The V and J ends lost 0 bases and 1 base, in that order; junction bases with no gene match: 2. The CDR3 is made up of 15 amino acids. The CDR3 DNA is TGTGCCAGCAGCTTAGCTACGGGGGGCCAAGAGACCCAGTACTTC. It specifies CASSLATGGQETQYF.

The sample holds one count of this clone. The chain employs TRBV4-1 and TRBJ2-3; 13 nucleotides line up with TRBD2. CDR1 and CDR2 from the germline V gene are MGHRA and YSYEKL. The CDR3 runs 16 residues. The V and J ends lost 5 bases and 6 bases, in that order; junction bases with no gene match: 8. The CDR3 sequence is CASSSRLAGGGDTQYF. CDR3 coding DNA: TGCGCCAGCAGCTCGCGACTAGCGGGAGGAGGGGATACGCAGTATTTT.

The chain combines TRBV9 with TRBJ2-2; D is uncertain. V lost 0 bases and J lost 4, with 4 bases in between. This CDR3 comprises 13 residues. The germline V gene encodes CDR1 SGDLS and CDR2 YYNGEE. The CDR3 DNA is TGTGCCAGCAGCGTAGGGGTCACCGGGGAGCTGTTTTTT. Its translation: CASSVGVTGELFF.

The table lists this clone with a few counts. V usage is TRBV7-2 and J usage is TRBJ2-7; D unclear. The CDR3 is 13 amino acids. Germline CDR1 is SGHTA and CDR2 is FQGNSA. The V end lost 1 base, the J end lost 2 bases, and 6 bases lay between the germline ends. The CDR3 here is CASSLEVPYEQYF. In DNA form, the CDR3 reads TGTGCCAGCAGCTTAGAGGTTCCCTACGAGCAGTACTTC.

The V gene is TRBV11-2, the J gene TRBJ1-3; D is ambiguous. Germline V gene sequence: CDR1 SGHAT, CDR2 FQNNGV. The V and J ends lost 2 bases and 6 bases respectively, with 8 bases between them. CDR3 length: 13 residues. The CDR3 nucleotides read TGTGCCAGCAGCTTAAGTTGGTTAAACACCATATATTTT. As protein: CASSLSWLNTIYF.

This clone was observed a single time. The V gene is TRBV4-2, the J gene TRBJ1-2; D might be TRBD1 (5 bases). The V gene lost 0 bases and the J gene lost 5 bases, with 13 bases spanning the gap. The length of the CDR3 is 15 residues. In germline, CDR1 is LGHNA, CDR2 YNFKEQ. CDR3 sequence reads: CASSQDTGELYGYTF. In DNA, the CDR3 is TGTGCCAGCAGCCAAGATACAGGAGAGCTTTATGGCTACACCTTC.

The gene calls are TRBV11-3 and TRBJ2-5, with D unresolved. The J call may be mistaken, given a closer DNA end match to TRBJ2-7. This CDR3 contains 13 residues. Germline assignment: CDR1 SGHNT and CDR2 YENEEA. CDR3 nucleotides: TGTGCCAGCAGCTTAGAAGGGTTTTACGAGCAGTACTTC. This translates into CASSLEGFYEQYF.

J is TRBJ2-7 and V is TRBV11-3; D gene uncertain. In germline, CDR1 is SGHNT, CDR2 YENEEA. CDR3 length: 13 amino acids. V lost 3 bases and J lost 2, with 8 bases in between. CDR3 in amino acids: CASSFDRAYEQYF. In DNA form, the CDR3 reads TGTGCCAGCAGCTTTGACCGAGCCTACGAGCAGTACTTC.

The genes are TRBV5-1 and TRBJ2-5, with a possible D match to TRBD2 (5 bases). The CDR3 extends over 13 amino acids. Trimming shortened V by 5 bases and J by 0 bases, and 8 bases separated the two germline ends. From germline, CDR1 is SGHRS and CDR2 YFSETQ. The CDR3 loop is CASSQTNQETQYF. The CDR3 DNA follows: TGCGCCAGCAGTCAGACTAACCAAGAGACCCAGTACTTC.

The rearrangement links TRBV7-6 to TRBJ2-1; D is perhaps TRBD1 or TRBD2 (6 bases each). V gave up 3 bases and J gave up 4 bases, with 10 bases separating them. The length of the CDR3 is 14 residues. Per germline, CDR1 SGHVS and CDR2 FNYEAQ. Here the CDR3 reads CASSFGGPYNEQFF. CDR3 in DNA: TGTGCCAGCAGCTTTGGGGGGCCTTACAATGAGCAGTTCTTC.

V usage is TRBV11-3 and J usage is TRBJ1-2, with D tentatively TRBD1 (5 bases). CDR1 SGHNT and CDR2 YENEEA come from the germline V gene. The CDR3 runs 16 residues. Trimming removed 3 bases at V and 3 bases at J, with 17 bases between. The CDR3 sequence: CASSFEGRQGDYGYTF. The DNA for the CDR3 is TGTGCCAGCAGCTTCGAGGGGCGCCAAGGGGACTATGGCTACACCTTC.

This clone is a singleton in its sample. This chain links TRBV28 with TRBJ1-1; 12 bases map to TRBD1. Trimming at V came to 6 bases and at J to 5 bases, leaving 10 bases not matched to a gene. This CDR3 comprises 16 residues. Germline V gene lookup returns CDR1 MDHEN and CDR2 SYDVKM. CDR3 coding DNA: TGTGCCAGCAGCCTGTCCGGGACAGGGGGCTGGACTGAAGCTTTCTTT. This codes for CASSLSGTGGWTEAFF.

This chain connects TRBV5-1 to TRBJ2-1; 14 nucleotides line up with TRBD2. The CDR3 sequence is 19 residues long. Germline trimming cut 6 bases from V and 3 bases from J; bases unmatched to any gene: 14. CDR1 is SGHRS, CDR2 YFSETQ, per germline. Here the CDR3 reads CASTHPTSGGDRLYNEQFF. CDR3 sequence (DNA): TGCGCCAGCACCCATCCGACTAGCGGGGGGGACCGCCTCTACAATGAGCAGTTCTTC.

This clone is a singleton in its sample. CDR3 nucleotide sequence: TGTGCCAGCAGTGATGGCCTTAACTATGGCTACACCTTC. Protein sequence: CASSDGLNYGYTF. The chain carries TRBV6-1 and TRBJ1-2; D unclear. The CDR3 is 13 residues long. Germline V gives CDR1 MNHNS, CDR2 SASEGT. The ends were cut back, 3 bases at V and 1 base at J, with 6 bases in the middle.

The chain couples TRBV11-3 to TRBJ2-5; perhaps D is TRBD1 or TRBD2 (7 bases each). Trimming left V 1 base short and J 2 bases short, with 14 bases between. The CDR3 extends over 16 amino acids. From germline, CDR1 is SGHNT and CDR2 YENEEA. The CDR3 coding sequence is TGTGCCAGCAGCTTAGGGGGAGGGGGCCGGCAAGAGACCCAGTACTTC. Its protein is CASSLGGGGRQETQYF.

J is TRBJ2-2 and V is TRBV10-3; D is perhaps TRBD1 or TRBD2 (6 bases each). Per germline, CDR1 ENHRY and CDR2 SYGVKD. Trimming stripped 4 bases from V and 2 bases from J, with 11 bases between. This CDR3 comprises 15 residues. CDR3 sequence reads: CAISVLGGNTGELFF. CDR3 DNA sequence: TGTGCCATCAGTGTTTTGGGGGGCAACACCGGGGAGCTGTTTTTT.

The chain has TRBV11-3 and TRBJ2-7, with D possibly being TRBD1 (5 bases). The germline V gene encodes CDR1 SGHNT and CDR2 YENEEA. This CDR3 spans 15 amino acids. Trimming removed 0 bases at V and 5 bases at J, with 14 bases between. The CDR3 region has the DNA TGTGCCAGCAGCTTAGAAGGGGCGACAATGCACGAGCAGTACTTC. This encodes CASSLEGATMHEQYF.

With regard to this clone: The sample contains more than one DNA sequence encoding this CDR3. The CDR3 reads CASSGQDSNTEAFF. In DNA, the CDR3 is TGTGCCAGCAGCGGACAGGACTCGAACACTGAAGCTTTCTTT. The genes are TRBV7-2 and TRBJ1-1; 7 bases map to TRBD1. J was trimmed by 1 base and V by 5 bases; bases with no gene match: 4. The CDR3 has 14 residues. CDR1 and CDR2 from the germline V gene are SGHTA and FQGNSA.